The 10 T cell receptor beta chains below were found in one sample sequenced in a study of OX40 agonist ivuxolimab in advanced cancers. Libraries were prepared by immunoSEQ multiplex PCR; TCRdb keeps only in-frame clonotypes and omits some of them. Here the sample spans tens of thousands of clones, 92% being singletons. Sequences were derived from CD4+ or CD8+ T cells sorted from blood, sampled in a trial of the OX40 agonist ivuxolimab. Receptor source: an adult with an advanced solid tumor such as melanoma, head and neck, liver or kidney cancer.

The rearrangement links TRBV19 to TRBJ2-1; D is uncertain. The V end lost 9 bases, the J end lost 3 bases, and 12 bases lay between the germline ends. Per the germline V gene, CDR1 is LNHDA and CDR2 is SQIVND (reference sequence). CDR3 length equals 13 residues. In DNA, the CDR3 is TGTGCCAGCTCATGGACCGACTACAATGAGCAGTTCTTC. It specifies CASSWTDYNEQFF. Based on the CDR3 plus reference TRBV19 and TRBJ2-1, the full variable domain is DGGITQSPKYLFRKEGQNVTLSCEQNLNHDAMYWYRQDPGQGLRLIYYSQIVNDFQKGDIAEGYSVSREKKESFPLTVTSAQKNPTAFYLCASSWTDYNEQFFGPGTRLTVL.

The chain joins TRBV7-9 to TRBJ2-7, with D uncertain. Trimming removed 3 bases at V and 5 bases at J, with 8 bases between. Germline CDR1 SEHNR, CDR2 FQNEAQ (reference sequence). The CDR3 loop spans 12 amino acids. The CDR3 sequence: CASSFRLDEQYV. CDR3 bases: TGTGCCAGCAGCTTTAGGCTGGACGAGCAGTACGTC.

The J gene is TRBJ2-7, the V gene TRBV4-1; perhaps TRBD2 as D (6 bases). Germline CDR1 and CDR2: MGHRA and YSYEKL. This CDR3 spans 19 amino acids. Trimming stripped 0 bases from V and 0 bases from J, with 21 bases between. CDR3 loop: CASSQESTGVGLTSYEQYF. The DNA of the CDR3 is TGCGCCAGCAGCCAAGAATCCACGGGCGTGGGACTTACCTCCTACGAGCAGTACTTC.

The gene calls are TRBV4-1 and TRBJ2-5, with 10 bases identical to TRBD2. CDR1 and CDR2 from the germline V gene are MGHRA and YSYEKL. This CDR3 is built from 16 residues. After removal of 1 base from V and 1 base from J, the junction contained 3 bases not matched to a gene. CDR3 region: CASSQVASGGQETQYF. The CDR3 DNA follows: TGCGCCAGCAGCCAAGTGGCTAGCGGGGGCCAAGAGACCCAGTACTTC.

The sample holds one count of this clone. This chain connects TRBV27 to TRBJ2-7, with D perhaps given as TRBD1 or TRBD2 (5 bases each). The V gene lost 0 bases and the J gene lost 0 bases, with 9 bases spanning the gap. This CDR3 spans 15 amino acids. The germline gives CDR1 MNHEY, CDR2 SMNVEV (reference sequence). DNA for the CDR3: TGTGCCAGCAGTTTATCCGGGGCAGGCTCCTACGAGCAGTACGTC. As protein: CASSLSGAGSYEQYV.

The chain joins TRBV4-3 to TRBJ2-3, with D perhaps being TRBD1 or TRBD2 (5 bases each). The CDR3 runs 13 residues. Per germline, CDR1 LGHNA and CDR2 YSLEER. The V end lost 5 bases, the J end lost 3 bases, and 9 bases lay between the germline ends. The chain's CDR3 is CASSGGGTDTQYF. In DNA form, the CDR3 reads TGCGCCAGCAGCGGTGGGGGAACAGATACGCAGTATTTT.

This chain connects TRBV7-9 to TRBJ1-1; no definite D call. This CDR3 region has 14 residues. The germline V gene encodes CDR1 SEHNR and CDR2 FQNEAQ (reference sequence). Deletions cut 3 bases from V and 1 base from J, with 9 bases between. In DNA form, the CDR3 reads TGTGCCAGCAGCTTCCTGACGGAGAACACTGAAGCTTTCTTT. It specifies CASSFLTENTEAFF.

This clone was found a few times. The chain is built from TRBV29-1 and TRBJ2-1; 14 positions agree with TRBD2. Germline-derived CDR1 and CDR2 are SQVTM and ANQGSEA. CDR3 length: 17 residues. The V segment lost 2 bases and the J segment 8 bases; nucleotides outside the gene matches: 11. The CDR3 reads CSVESWGLAGEGDEQFF. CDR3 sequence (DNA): TGCAGCGTTGAATCCTGGGGACTAGCGGGAGAGGGCGATGAGCAGTTCTTC.

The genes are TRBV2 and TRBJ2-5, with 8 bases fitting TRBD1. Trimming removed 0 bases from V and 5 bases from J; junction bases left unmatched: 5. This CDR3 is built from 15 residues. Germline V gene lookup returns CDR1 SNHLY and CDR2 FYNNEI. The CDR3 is CASSEAWTGLETQYF. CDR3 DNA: TGTGCCAGCAGTGAAGCCTGGACAGGGTTGGAGACCCAGTACTTC.

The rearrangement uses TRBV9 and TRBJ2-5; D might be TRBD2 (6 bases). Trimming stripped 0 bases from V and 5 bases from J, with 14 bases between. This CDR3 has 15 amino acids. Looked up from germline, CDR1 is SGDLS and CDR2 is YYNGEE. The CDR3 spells CASSVGRLGGETQYF. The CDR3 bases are TGTGCCAGCAGCGTAGGAAGACTTGGAGGGGAGACCCAGTACTTC.